This T cell receptor beta chain was identified in a study of T cells in Graves' hyperthyroidism and ophthalmopathy. Regarding the study as a whole: Before onset, ophthalmopathy was predicted by the model a median approximately 6.7 months earlier. Stable hyperthyroidism was separated from ophthalmopathy by a model based on 13 V-J features.

This clonotype was counted many times. The antigen is undetermined. Stable hyperthyroidism: no ophthalmopathy progression over 18 months of follow-up. Extraction of PBMCs used under 13 ml of fresh peripheral blood. This CDR3 is built from 16 residues. CDR1 is SGHRS and CDR2 is YFSETQ in the germline V gene. Trimming left V 1 base short and J 5 bases short, with 19 bases between. Amplification of TCR beta CDR3 regions was performed using RNA transcripts as template. First-round RT-PCR with HTBI primers amplified the TCR CDR3 region. TCRdb independently ran MiXCR on the multiplex PCR reads; one entry per CDR3 protein. The data hold about 710,000 distinct CDR3 sequences, with less than 20% observed a single time.

The sample comprised blood. V gene TRBV5-1 combines with J gene TRBJ2-7, with a weak D call TRBD2 (6 bases). This receptor was identified in a man between 18 and 35 years old with Graves' hyperthyroidism. CDR3 protein: CASSLRSGDRGDEQYF. The CDR3 DNA reads TGCGCCAGCAGCTTGAGATCGGGGGACCGAGGGGACGAGCAGTACTTC.